This note documents a single TCR beta chain sequence. Its antigen remains undetermined. Qualities for individual bases were not recorded, and no much larger clone is one base off. These data come from a study of T-cell memory formation after mild COVID-19 (dated by TCRdb to the early 2020s). Study-level background: TCR sequence clusters from the two donors were found to be largely donor specific. Longitudinal TCRalpha and TCRbeta repertoire sequencing tracked T-cell clones expanding and contracting after mild COVID-19 in a couple of donors. The cohort was made up of two young adult volunteers, one female and one male, who were previously healthy.

Including the terminal cysteine and phenylalanine, the CDR3 comprises 19 residues. Of the read, only the CDR3 DNA is kept; its 57 bases are in frame from base 1. V loses 2 bases, J loses 0 bases, and the germline ends lie 22 bases apart. CDR1 is given as LNHNV and CDR2 as YYDKDF, both from the germline V gene (reference sequence). TCRdb shows the sequencer as Illumina NovaSeq 6000. TCRalpha and TCRbeta cDNA libraries were built by 5'RACE with constant-segment primers, adding sample barcodes and unique molecular identifiers. Trizol reagent was used to extract RNA from every sample. Amplification of the libraries took two PCR steps, and the second step added a second sample barcode plus Illumina TruSeq adapters. Sequencing of the libraries was done on an Illumina NovaSeq, producing 2 x 150 bp paired-end reads. In the paper's pipeline: The reads were demultiplexed and collapsed into UMI-guided consensus sequences using migec v1.2.7. Using mixcr v2.1.11, UMI consensuses were aligned to TRA and TRB V and J templates and then assembled into clonotypes. A clonotype was counted as expanded or contracted only when both edgeR and NoisET called the clonotype significant, with the noise models trained on biological replicates. For edgeR calls, the cutoffs were a false discovery rate-adjusted p below 0.01 and a log2 fold-change threshold of 1. As an exploratory analysis of dynamics, PCA with hierarchical clustering was applied to max-normalized trajectories of the 1000 most abundant clonotypes. Each responding clone was given a CD4 or CD8 phenotype based on the CD4+ and CD8+ repertoires, which had been sequenced separately. TCRdb passed the public sequencing reads through fastp at Q25 and MiXCR, retaining productive beta sequences. A single entry per CDR3 protein holds the most common genes and DNA from its merged rows. The V and J calls follow TCRdb's processing rather than the paper's. The sample contains 350,000 to 450,000 distinct CDR3 sequences, 15% to 25% of them found a single time. The ten largest clones add up to 8.4% of the sample.

Ficoll-Paque density gradient centrifugation was used to isolate PBMCs. General conclusions and limits of the study: Whether the second-wave clones peaking on day 37 were SARS-CoV-2 specific was not confirmed. Contracting CD4+ clones were found mainly in CM and EM memory subsets, while CD8+ clones were enriched in EMRA. Some responding clones were detected in pre-infection memory, which suggested that pre-existing cross-reactive memory T cells had joined the SARS-CoV-2 response. Clones contracting from day 15 to 85 had balanced CD4/CD8 phenotypes, while a second wave expanding from day 15 to 37 was biased towards CD4+. Only a couple of mild cases were covered by the study, and larger cohorts that include severe cases with pre-infection samples were considered necessary.

The sequenced sample was PBMCs or a T cell subset sorted from them (not recorded which). The TCR comes from an adult woman who had mild COVID-19 (a few samples of this study predate the infection). The sample titles of this study are shuffled in the database, so cell type and time point are left out; the donor was told from shared clones. The chain joins TRBV15 to TRBJ1-2, with a tentative D gene TRBD1 over 5 matching bases. The CDR3 in this case is CATSRTYGGGTDSNYGYTF. Read as DNA, the sequence is TGTGCCACCAGCAGAACCTACGGGGGGGGAACTGATTCTAACTATGGCTACACCTTC.